This TCR beta chain was documented in a study of beta chain features in type 1 diabetes. The overall study: Examination spanned about 110 million sorted cells from all samples.

Trimming shortened V by 3 bases and J by 4 bases, and 13 bases separated the two germline ends. The CDR3 is made up of 15 amino acids. Germline-derived CDR1 and CDR2 are LNHDA and SQIVND (reference sequence). Each donor gave one heparinised blood draw averaging around 120 mL. The investigators reverse transcribed all of the isolated RNA, so they sequenced expressed TCRB transcripts. Libraries were prepared by immunoSEQ multiplex PCR; TCRdb keeps only in-frame clonotypes and omits some of them. The sample has around 310,000 clones, 13% seen once. Points on this clone: Antigen unknown.

Study observations and caveats: cDNA sequencing could over-represent cells with high TCR expression. There was a moderate but significant shortening of TCRB CDR3s in all four CD4+ subsets of Type 1 diabetes patients. Sampled from patients, naive, central memory and Treg TCRB repertoires appeared more similar than those sampled from healthy donors.

The specimen was naive CD4+ T cells from blood. This sequence originates from a young woman with type 1 diabetes. The chain uses TRBV19 and TRBJ1-5, with D perhaps matching TRBD1 (6 bases). The CDR3 bases are TGTGCCAGTAGTATGGGACAAGGGTGGAATCAGCCCCAGCATTTT. Translated: CASSMGQGWNQPQHF.